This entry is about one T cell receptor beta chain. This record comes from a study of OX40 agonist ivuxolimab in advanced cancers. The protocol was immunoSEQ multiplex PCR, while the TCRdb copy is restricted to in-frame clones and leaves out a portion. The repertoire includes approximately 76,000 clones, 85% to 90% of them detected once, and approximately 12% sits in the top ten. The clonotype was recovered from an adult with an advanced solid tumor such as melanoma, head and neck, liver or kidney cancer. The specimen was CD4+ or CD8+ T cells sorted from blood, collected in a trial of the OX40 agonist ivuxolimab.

The CDR3 loop is CASSIGQNTEAFF. The CDR3 nucleotides are TGTGCCAGCAGTATAGGACAGAACACTGAAGCTTTCTTT. This sequence joins TRBV28 and TRBJ1-1; D might be TRBD1 (5 bases). CDR1 is MDHEN, CDR2 SYDVKM, per germline. V shed 5 bases and J shed 1 base, with 8 bases lying between them. The CDR3 has 13 amino acids.